This section outlines one T cell receptor beta chain sequence together with its context. This entry is derived from a study of blood T cell repertoires in COVID-19. The overall study: From the United States, Italy and Spain came samples of acute and convalescent COVID-19. From T cells, B-cell-depleted T cells, or PBMCs came the material, which was cDNA or gDNA.

Original handling: The authors estimated nucleated cell counts from reference gene primer amplification. The repertoire was sequenced with immunoSEQ multiplex PCR; TCRdb's copy has only in-frame clones and lacks some. V and J calls and clone size are copied from that table; D and trimming were computed from the DNA. The sample includes around 95,000 clones, approximately 90% of them seen just once. The length of the CDR3 is 14 residues. Per the germline V gene, CDR1 is MNHNS and CDR2 is SASEGT. V lost 3 bases to trimming and J lost 4 bases, with 12 bases between them. The specimen sequenced was peripheral blood. The chain uses TRBV6-1 and TRBJ1-1; D is uncertain. This TCR came from a man in his forties or fifties with active COVID-19. The CDR3 region is CASSEYGEATEAFF. The CDR3 DNA reads TGTGCCAGCAGTGAGTACGGGGAGGCCACTGAAGCTTTCTTT.